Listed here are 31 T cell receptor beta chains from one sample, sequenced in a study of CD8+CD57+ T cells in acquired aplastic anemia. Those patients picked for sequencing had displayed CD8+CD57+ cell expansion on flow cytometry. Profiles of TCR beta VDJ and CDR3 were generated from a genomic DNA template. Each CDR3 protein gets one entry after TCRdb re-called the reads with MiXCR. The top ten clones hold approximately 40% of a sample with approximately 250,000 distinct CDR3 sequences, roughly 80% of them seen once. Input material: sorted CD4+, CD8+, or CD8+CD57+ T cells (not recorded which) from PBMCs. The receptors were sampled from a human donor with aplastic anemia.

CDR3 residues: CATSRVPGGEQYF. The DNA for the CDR3 is TGTGCCACCAGCCGAGTCCCTGGGGGCGAGCAGTACTTC. V is TRBV15 and J is TRBJ2-7; the D call may be TRBD1 or TRBD2 (5 bases each). With 5 bases removed from V and 6 bases from J, the gap between germline ends came to 14 bases. Germline loops: CDR1 LNHNV, CDR2 YYDKDF (reference sequence). This CDR3 is 13 amino acids long.

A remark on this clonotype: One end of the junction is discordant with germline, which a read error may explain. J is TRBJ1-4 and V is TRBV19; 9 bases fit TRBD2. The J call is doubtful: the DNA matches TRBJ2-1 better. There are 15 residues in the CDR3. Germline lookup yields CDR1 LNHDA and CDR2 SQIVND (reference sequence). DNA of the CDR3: TGTGCCAGCAGTATATCTAGCGGGGCCAACAAAGAGCAGTTCTTC. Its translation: CASSISSGANKEQFF.

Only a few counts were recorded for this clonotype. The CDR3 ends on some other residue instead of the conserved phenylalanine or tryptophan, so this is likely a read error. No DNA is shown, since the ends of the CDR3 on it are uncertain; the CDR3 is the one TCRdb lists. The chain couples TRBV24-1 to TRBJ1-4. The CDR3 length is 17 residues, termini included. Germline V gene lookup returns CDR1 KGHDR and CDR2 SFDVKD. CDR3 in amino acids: CATSDFGREVAYEQYVG.

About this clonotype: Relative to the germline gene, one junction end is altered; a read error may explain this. CDR3 amino acids: CASSLAGGPGTNVF. The CDR3 DNA follows: TGTGCCAGCAGCTTAGCGGGAGGTCCCGGTACGAACGTTTTT. The chain employs TRBV7-9 and TRBJ2-3; a weak D match, TRBD2 (6 bases). The CDR3 is 14 amino acids. Germline V gene sequence: CDR1 SEHNR, CDR2 FQNEAQ (reference sequence).

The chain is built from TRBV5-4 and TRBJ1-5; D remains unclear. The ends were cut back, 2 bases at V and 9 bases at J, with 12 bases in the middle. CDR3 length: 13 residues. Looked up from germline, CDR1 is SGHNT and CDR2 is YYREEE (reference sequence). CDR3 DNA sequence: TGTGCCAGCAGCTTTGGTCGGGGTCGGCCCCAGCATTTT. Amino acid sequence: CASSFGRGRPQHF. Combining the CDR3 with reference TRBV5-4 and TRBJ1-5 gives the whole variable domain ETGVTQSPTHLIKTRGQQVTLRCSSQSGHNTVSWYQQALGQGPQFIFQYYREEENGRGNFPPRFSGLQFPNYSSELNVNALELDDSALYLCASSFGRGRPQHFGDGTRLSIL.

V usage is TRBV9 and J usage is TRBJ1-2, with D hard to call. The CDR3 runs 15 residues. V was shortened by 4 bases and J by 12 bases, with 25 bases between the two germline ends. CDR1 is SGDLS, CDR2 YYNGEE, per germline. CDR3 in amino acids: CASSLGSDTQYCDTF. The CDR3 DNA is TGTGCCAGCAGCTTAGGGTCAGACACGCAGTATTGTGACACCTTC.

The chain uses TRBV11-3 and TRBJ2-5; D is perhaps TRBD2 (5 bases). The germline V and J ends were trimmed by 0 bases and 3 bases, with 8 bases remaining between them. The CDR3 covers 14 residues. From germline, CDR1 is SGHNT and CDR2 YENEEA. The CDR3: CASSLDSEEETQYF. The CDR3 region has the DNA TGTGCCAGCAGCTTAGATAGCGAGGAAGAGACCCAGTACTTC.

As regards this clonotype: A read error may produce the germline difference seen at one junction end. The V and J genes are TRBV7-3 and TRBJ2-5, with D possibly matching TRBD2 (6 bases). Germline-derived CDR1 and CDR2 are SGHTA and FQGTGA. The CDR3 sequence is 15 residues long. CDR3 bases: TGTGCCAGCAACTTGGGAGGAGGTCCCGAAGCGACCCATTACTTC. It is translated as CASNLGGGPEATHYF.

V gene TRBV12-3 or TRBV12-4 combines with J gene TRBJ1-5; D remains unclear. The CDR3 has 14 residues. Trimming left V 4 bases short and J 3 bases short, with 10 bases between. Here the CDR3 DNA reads TGTGCCAGCAGTTCGTCGTATATCAATCAGCCCCAGCATTTT. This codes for CASSSSYINQPQHF.

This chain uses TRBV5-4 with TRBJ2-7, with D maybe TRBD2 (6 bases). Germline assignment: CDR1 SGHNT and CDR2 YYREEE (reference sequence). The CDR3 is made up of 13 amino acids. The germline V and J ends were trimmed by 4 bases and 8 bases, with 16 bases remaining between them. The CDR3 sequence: CASSLGGSEQQYV. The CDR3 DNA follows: TGTGCCAGCAGCCTGGGAGGCTCGGAGCAGCAGTACGTC.

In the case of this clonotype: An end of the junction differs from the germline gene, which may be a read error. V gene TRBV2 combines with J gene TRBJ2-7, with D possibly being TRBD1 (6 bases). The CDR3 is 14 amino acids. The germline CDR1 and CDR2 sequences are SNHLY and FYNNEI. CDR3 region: CASSKAGWGREQYF. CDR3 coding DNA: TGCGCCAGCAGCAAGGCGGGTTGGGGGCGGGAGCAGTACTTC.

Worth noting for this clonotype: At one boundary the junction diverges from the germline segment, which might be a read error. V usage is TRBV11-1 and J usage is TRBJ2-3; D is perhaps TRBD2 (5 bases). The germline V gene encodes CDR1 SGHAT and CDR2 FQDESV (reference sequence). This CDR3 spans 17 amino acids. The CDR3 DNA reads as TGCGCCAGCAGCCTGGGGAGCAGCCGAACTAGCACAGATACGCAGTATTTT. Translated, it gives CASSLGSSRTSTDTQYF.

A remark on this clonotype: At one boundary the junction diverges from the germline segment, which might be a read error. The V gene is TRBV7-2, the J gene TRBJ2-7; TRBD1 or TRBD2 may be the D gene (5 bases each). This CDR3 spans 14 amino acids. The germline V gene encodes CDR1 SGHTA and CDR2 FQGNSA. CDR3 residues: CASSLERDGLVHGF. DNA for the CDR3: TGTGCCAGCAGCTTGGAGAGGGACGGCCTCGTACATGGCTTC.

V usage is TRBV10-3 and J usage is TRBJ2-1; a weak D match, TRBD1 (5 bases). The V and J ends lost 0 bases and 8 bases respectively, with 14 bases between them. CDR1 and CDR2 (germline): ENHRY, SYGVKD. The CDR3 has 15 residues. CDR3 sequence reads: CAISESSPTRDEQFF. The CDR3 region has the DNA TGTGCCATCAGTGAGTCGTCCCCAACCAGGGATGAGCAGTTCTTC.

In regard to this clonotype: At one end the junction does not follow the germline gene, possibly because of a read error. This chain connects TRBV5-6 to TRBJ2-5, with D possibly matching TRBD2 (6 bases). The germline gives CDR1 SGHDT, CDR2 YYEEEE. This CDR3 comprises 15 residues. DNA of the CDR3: TGTGCCAGCAGCCCGGAGAGGGACTGGGGAGAGACCCAGTACTTT. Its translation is CASSPERDWGETQYF.

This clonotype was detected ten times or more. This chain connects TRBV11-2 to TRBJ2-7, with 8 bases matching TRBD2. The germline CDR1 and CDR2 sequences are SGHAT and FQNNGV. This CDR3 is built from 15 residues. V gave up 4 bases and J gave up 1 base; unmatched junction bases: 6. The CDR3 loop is CASSYGAGASYEQYF. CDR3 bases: TGTGCCAGCAGCTACGGAGCGGGGGCATCCTACGAGCAGTACTTC.

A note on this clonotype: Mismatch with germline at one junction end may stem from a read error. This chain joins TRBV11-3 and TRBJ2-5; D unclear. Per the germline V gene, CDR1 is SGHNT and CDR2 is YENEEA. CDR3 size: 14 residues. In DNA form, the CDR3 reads TGTGCCACCAGCTTAGATAGGAAAGGAGAGACCCAGTACTTC. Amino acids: CATSLDRKGETQYF.

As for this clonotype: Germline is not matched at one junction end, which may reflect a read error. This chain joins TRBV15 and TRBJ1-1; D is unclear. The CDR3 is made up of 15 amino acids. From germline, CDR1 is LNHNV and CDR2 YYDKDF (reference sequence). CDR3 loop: CASSLSGGGHNEPFF. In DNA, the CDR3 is TGTGCCAGCAGCTTATCTGGCGGAGGGCACAATGAACCTTTCTTT.

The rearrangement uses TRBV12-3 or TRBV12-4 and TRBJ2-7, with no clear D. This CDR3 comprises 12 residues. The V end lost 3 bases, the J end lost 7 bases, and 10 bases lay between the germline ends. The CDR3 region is CASSFVPREQYF. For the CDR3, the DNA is TGTGCCAGCAGTTTTGTACCCCGGGAGCAGTACTTC.

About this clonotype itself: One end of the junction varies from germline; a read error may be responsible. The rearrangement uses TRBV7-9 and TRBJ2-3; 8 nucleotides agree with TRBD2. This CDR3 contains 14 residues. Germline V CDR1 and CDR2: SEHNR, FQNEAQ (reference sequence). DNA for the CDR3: TGTGCCAGCAGCGCCAGCGGGGGTCAGTCCGCTGAGCATTTT. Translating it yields CASSASGGQSAEHF.

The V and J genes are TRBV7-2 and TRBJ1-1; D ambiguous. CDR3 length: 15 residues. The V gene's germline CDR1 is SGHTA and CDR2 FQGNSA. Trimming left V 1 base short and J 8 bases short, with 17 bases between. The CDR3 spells CASSLVLTGNTEAFF. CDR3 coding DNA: TGTGCCAGCAGCTTAGTTCTGACGGGGAATACAGAAGCTTTCTTT.

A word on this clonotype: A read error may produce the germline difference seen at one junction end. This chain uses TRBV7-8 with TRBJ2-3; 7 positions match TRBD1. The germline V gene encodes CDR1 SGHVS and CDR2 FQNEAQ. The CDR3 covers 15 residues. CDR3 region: CASSVGGQSADTPYF. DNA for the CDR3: TGTGCCAGCAGCGTAGGGGGACAGAGCGCAGATACGCCGTATTTC.

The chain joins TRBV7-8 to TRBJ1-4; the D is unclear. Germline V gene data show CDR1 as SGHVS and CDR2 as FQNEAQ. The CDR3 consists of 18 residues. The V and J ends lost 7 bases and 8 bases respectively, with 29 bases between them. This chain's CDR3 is CASTLRGNKDERREKLFF. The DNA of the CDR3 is TGTGCCAGCACCCTTAGAGGAAACAAAGACGAGAGACGGGAAAAACTGTTTTTT.

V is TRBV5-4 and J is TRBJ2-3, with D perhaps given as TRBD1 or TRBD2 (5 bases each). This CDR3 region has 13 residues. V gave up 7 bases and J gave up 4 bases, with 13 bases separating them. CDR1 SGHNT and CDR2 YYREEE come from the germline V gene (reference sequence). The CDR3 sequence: CASGDSSADTQYF. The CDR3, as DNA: TGTGCCAGCGGCGACAGTAGCGCAGATACGCAGTATTTT. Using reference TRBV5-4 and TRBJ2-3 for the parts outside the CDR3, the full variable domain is ETGVTQSPTHLIKTRGQQVTLRCSSQSGHNTVSWYQQALGQGPQFIFQYYREEENGRGNFPPRFSGLQFPNYSSELNVNALELDDSALYLCASGDSSADTQYFGPGTRLTVL.

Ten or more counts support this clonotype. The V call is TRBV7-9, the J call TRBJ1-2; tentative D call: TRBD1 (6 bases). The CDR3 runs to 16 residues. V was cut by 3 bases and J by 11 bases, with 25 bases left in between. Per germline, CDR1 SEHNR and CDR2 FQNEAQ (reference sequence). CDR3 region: CASSFQRSGGGDEYTF. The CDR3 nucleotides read TGTGCCAGCAGCTTTCAAAGAAGCGGGGGGGGCGATGAGTACACCTTC.

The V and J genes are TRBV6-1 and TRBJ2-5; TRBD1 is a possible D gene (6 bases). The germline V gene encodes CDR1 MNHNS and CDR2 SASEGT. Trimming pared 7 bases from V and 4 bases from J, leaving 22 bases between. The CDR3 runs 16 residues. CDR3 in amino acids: CASKLGAGAGRETQYF. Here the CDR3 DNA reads TGTGCCAGCAAGCTCGGGGCAGGGGCAGGCAGAGAGACCCAGTACTTC.

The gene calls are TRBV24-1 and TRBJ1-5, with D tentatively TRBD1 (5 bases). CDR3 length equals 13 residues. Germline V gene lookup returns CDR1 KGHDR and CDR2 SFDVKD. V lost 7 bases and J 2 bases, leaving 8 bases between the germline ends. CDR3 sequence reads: CATSRGGNQPQHF. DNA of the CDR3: TGTGCCACCAGCCGAGGGGGCAATCAGCCCCAGCATTTT.

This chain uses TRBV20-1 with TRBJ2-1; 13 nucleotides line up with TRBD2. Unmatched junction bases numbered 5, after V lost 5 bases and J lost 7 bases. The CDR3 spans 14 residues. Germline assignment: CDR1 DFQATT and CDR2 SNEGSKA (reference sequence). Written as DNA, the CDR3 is TGCAGTGCTCTACTAGCGGGAGGGCCTAATGAGCAGTTCTTC. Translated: CSALLAGGPNEQFF.

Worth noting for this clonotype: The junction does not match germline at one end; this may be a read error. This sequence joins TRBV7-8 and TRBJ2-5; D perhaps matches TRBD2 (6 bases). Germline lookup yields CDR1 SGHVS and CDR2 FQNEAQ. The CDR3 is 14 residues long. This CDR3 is CATSIAAGPEIQYF. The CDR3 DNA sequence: TGTGCCACCAGCATAGCGGCCGGCCCAGAGATCCAGTATTTC.

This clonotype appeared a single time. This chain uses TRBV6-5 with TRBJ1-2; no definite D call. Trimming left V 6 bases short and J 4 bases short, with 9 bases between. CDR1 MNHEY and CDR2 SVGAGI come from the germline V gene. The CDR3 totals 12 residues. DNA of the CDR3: TGTGCCAGCAGCTCTCTACCCTATGGCTACACCTTC. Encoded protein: CASSSLPYGYTF.

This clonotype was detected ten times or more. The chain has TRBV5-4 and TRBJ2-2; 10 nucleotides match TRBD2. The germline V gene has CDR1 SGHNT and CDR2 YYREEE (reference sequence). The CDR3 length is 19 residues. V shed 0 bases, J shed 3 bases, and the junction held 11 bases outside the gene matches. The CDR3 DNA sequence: TGTGCCAGCAGCTTGGCCCTTAGCGGGGGGCGTCGGGACACCGGGGAGCTGTTTTTT. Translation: CASSLALSGGRRDTGELFF.